One and the same sample provided the 29 T cell receptor beta chains below, sequenced in a study of CD8+ T cells in alopecia areata. Following RNA extraction, reverse transcription yielded cDNA that acted as the sequencing template. Method: immunoSEQ multiplex PCR; TCRdb's copy keeps in-frame clones and lacks some. The sample includes fewer than 200,000 clones, about 63% of them seen just once. The sample was CD4+ T cells sorted from blood, taken at week 0. These receptor sequences come from a human donor with alopecia areata.

The V call is TRBV5-6, the J call TRBJ2-7, with D tentatively TRBD1 (7 bases). Trimming cost V 1 base and J 4 bases, with 15 bases left between them. The CDR3 length is 15 residues. Germline CDR1 and CDR2: SGHDT and YYEEEE. This CDR3 reads CASSLPDRAGYEQYF. The CDR3 region has the DNA TGTGCCAGCAGCTTGCCTGACAGGGCGGGATACGAGCAGTACTTC.

The chain recombines TRBV29-1 with TRBJ2-3; 7 positions agree with TRBD2. Germline loops: CDR1 SQVTM, CDR2 ANQGSEA. The J segment lost 3 bases and the V segment lost 6 bases, leaving 12 bases of the junction unmatched. CDR3 length: 15 amino acids. The CDR3 is CSVAPGLHSTDTQYF. The CDR3 DNA reads as TGCAGCGTAGCCCCGGGACTACACTCTACAGATACGCAGTATTTT.

V gene TRBV6-6 combines with J gene TRBJ2-2; either TRBD1 or TRBD2 may fit D (5 bases each). Between the trimmed V and J ends, which lost 4 bases and 5 bases, there was a span of 8 bases. Germline-derived CDR1 and CDR2 are MNHNY and SVGAGI (reference sequence). This CDR3 contains 13 residues. The CDR3 DNA reads TGTGCCAGCAGTTTGGGGGATACCGGGGAGCTGTTTTTT. Translated: CASSLGDTGELFF.

This clone has a handful of counts. The J gene is TRBJ2-3, the V gene TRBV29-1, with 7 bases lining up with TRBD1. This CDR3 comprises 14 residues. Per germline, CDR1 SQVTM and CDR2 ANQGSEA. The V segment lost 4 bases and the J segment 2 bases; nucleotides outside the gene matches: 6. The CDR3 loop is CSVGKGAITDTQYF. CDR3 bases: TGCAGCGTTGGAAAGGGGGCGATCACAGATACGCAGTATTTT.

The V and J genes are TRBV30 and TRBJ2-1, with TRBD2 matching 13 bases. V dropped 7 bases and J dropped 0; count of bases not matched to a gene: 12. The CDR3 totals 18 residues. Per the germline V gene, CDR1 is GTSNPN and CDR2 is SVGIG (reference sequence). CDR3 protein: CAFKSGTSGDSSYNEQFF. The CDR3 DNA sequence: TGTGCCTTTAAATCCGGGACTAGCGGGGATAGCTCCTACAATGAGCAGTTCTTC.

The chain has TRBV29-1 and TRBJ2-1; D is possibly TRBD1 or TRBD2 (6 bases each). This CDR3 comprises 14 residues. Trimming pared 3 bases from V and 5 bases from J, leaving 14 bases between. The germline gives CDR1 SQVTM, CDR2 ANQGSEA. The CDR3 region has the DNA TGCAGCGTTGACAAGGGAAGGGGGGACAATGAGCAGTTCTTC. Translation gives CSVDKGRGDNEQFF.

The chain is built from TRBV29-1 and TRBJ1-2; D is uncertain. CDR1 is SQVTM and CDR2 is ANQGSEA in the germline V gene. The ends were cut back, 6 bases at V and 7 bases at J, with 12 bases in the middle. The CDR3 is 11 amino acids. The CDR3 DNA follows: TGCAGCGTGGATGGATTGGGTGGCTACACCTTC. Encoded protein: CSVDGLGGYTF.

The CDR3 nucleotides read TGTGCCAGCAGCTGGAAGCGGGGCCTGTTCTCTGGGGCCAACGTCCTGACTTTC. It codes for CASSWKRGLFSGANVLTF. V usage is TRBV7-2 and J usage is TRBJ2-6, with 7 bases lining up with TRBD2. The CDR3 totals 18 residues. V lost 4 bases to trimming and J lost 0 bases; unmatched junction nucleotides: 9. Germline CDR1 SGHTA, CDR2 FQGNSA.

The chain uses TRBV4-1 and TRBJ2-1; D not certain. CDR3 length: 14 amino acids. Per the germline V gene, CDR1 is MGHRA and CDR2 is YSYEKL. Trimming stripped 0 bases from V and 7 bases from J, with 10 bases between. The CDR3 region is CASSQDAQLNEQFF. The CDR3 DNA is TGCGCCAGCAGCCAAGATGCGCAGTTAAATGAGCAGTTCTTC.

This clone was counted between two and nine times. The V call is TRBV6-5, the J call TRBJ1-1; 12 nucleotides align to TRBD1. V trimming: 6 bases; J trimming: 10 bases; junction bases outside the gene matches: 9. Looked up from germline, CDR1 is MNHEY and CDR2 is SVGAGI. This CDR3 region has 14 residues. The CDR3 nucleotides read TGTGCCAGCAGGCCGATGGGACAGGGGGCGCGAGCTTTCTTT. Its translation is CASRPMGQGARAFF.

The chain employs TRBV20-1 and TRBJ2-5, with 9 bases that match TRBD1. Germline CDR1 and CDR2: DFQATT and SNEGSKA (reference sequence). The CDR3 has 11 residues. The CDR3 sequence: CSGGQGETQYF. CDR3 sequence (DNA): TGCAGCGGGGGACAGGGTGAGACCCAGTACTTC.

Only one count was recorded for this clone. The chain is built from TRBV7-9 and TRBJ1-1, with D perhaps matching TRBD1 (6 bases). Germline V CDR1 and CDR2: SEHNR, FQNEAQ (reference sequence). V lost 0 bases and J lost 6, with 14 bases in between. There are 15 residues in the CDR3. The CDR3 loop is CASSLAVGGFAEAFF. DNA for the CDR3: TGTGCCAGCAGCTTAGCGGTGGGGGGCTTCGCTGAAGCTTTCTTT. Full variable domain (outside the CDR3, taken from reference TRBV7-9 and TRBJ1-1): DTGVSQNPRHKITKRGQNVTFRCDPISEHNRLYWYRQTLGQGPEFLTYFQNEAQLEKSRLLSDRFSAERPKGSFSTLEIQRTEQGDSAMYLCASSLAVGGFAEAFFGQGTRLTVV.

The V and J genes are TRBV2 and TRBJ2-1; the D gene is possibly TRBD1 (6 bases). The V gene lost 6 bases and the J gene lost 9 bases, with 21 bases spanning the gap. Germline CDR1 and CDR2: SNHLY and FYNNEI. CDR3 length: 15 residues. The CDR3 nucleotides read TGTGCCAGCAGCCTCCAGGGGCCGCTGGTGGCTGAGCAGTTCTTC. It specifies CASSLQGPLVAEQFF.

This clone has more than one count but fewer than ten. The chain joins TRBV6-5 to TRBJ2-3, with TRBD2 matching 7 bases. There are 15 residues in the CDR3. The V gene end was trimmed by 4 bases and the J gene end by 0 bases; junction bases not matched to a gene: 4. Per the germline V gene, CDR1 is MNHEY and CDR2 is SVGAGI. This CDR3 reads CASSLAGISTDTQYF. The CDR3 bases are TGTGCCAGCAGTTTAGCGGGTATCAGCACAGATACGCAGTATTTT.

This clone was counted between two and nine times. This sequence joins TRBV6-5 and TRBJ2-7; perhaps TRBD1 as D (6 bases). The V gene's germline CDR1 is MNHEY and CDR2 SVGAGI. This CDR3 comprises 16 residues. V was clipped by 3 bases and J by 5 bases, with 20 bases between them. The CDR3 sequence: CASSYHGRGWRNEQYF. The CDR3 nucleotides read TGTGCCAGCAGTTATCACGGCAGGGGCTGGAGGAACGAGCAGTACTTC.

This clone was recorded once. The V gene is TRBV4-1, the J gene TRBJ2-1, with 13 bases fitting TRBD2. Germline V gives CDR1 MGHRA, CDR2 YSYEKL. The CDR3 is 17 amino acids. The V and J ends lost 3 bases and 6 bases, in that order; junction bases with no gene match: 8. DNA of the CDR3: TGCGCCAGCAGCCACTCACTAGCGGGGGGGTTCCGCAATGAGCAGTTCTTC. It translates to CASSHSLAGGFRNEQFF.

This chain joins TRBV25-1 and TRBJ2-3; perhaps D is TRBD1 or TRBD2 (6 bases each). The V end was cut by 3 bases, the J end by 2 bases, with 12 bases between. CDR1 is MGHDK and CDR2 is SYGVNS in the germline V gene. The CDR3 is 15 residues long. CDR3 in amino acids: CASSERGRHTDTQYF. The DNA of the CDR3 is TGTGCCAGCAGTGAGAGGGGGAGGCACACAGATACGCAGTATTTT.

The chain has TRBV6-1 and TRBJ2-1; tentatively, D is TRBD2 (5 bases). Germline V gene data show CDR1 as MNHNS and CDR2 as SASEGT. There are 14 residues in the CDR3. V lost 7 bases and J lost 1, with 11 bases in between. The CDR3 loop is CASKGEQSYNEQFF. In nucleotides, the CDR3 is TGTGCCAGCAAGGGAGAACAGTCCTACAATGAGCAGTTCTTC.

In nucleotides, the CDR3 is TGCGCCAGCAGCTTGGTGGCAAATGGTGGAAACATTCAGTACTTC. It encodes CASSLVANGGNIQYF. The chain employs TRBV5-1 and TRBJ2-4; no reliable D call. The ends were cut back, 0 bases at V and 6 bases at J, with 13 bases in the middle. This CDR3 is 15 amino acids long. Looked up from germline, CDR1 is SGHRS and CDR2 is YFSETQ.

This clone has just one count. V usage is TRBV10-3 and J usage is TRBJ1-6; 10 bases are shared with TRBD1. V gave up 8 bases and J gave up 10 bases; unmatched junction bases: 8. The CDR3 has 14 residues. Germline values: CDR1 ENHRY, CDR2 SYGVKD. The CDR3 DNA sequence: TGTGCCATCCGGGGGACAGGGGACCAATCACCCCTCCACTTT. Encoded protein: CAIRGTGDQSPLHF.

The chain carries TRBV5-1 and TRBJ2-3; 12 bases line up with TRBD2. CDR3 length: 16 residues. Germline V lookup: CDR1 SGHRS, CDR2 YFSETQ. The junction had 6 bases not matched to a gene; V was cut back by 4 bases and J by 3 bases. The CDR3 DNA sequence: TGCGCCAGCAGCCCGGGGACTAGCGGGCCGACAGATACGCAGTATTTT. This gives the protein CASSPGTSGPTDTQYF. The full variable domain, rest sourced from reference TRBV5-1 and TRBJ2-3, is KAGVTQTPRYLIKTRGQQVTLSCSPISGHRSVSWYQQTPGQGLQFLFEYFSETQRNKGNFPGRFSGRQFSNSRSEMNVSTLELGDSALYLCASSPGTSGPTDTQYFGPGTRLTVL.

The chain has TRBV6-5 and TRBJ2-5; D unclear. The ends were cut back, 2 bases at V and 4 bases at J, with 5 bases in the middle. There are 12 residues in the CDR3. The germline V gene encodes CDR1 MNHEY and CDR2 SVGAGI. Written as DNA, the CDR3 is TGTGCCAGCAGTTACACCAGAGAGACCCAGTACTTC. It specifies CASSYTRETQYF.

The chain links TRBV5-1 to TRBJ1-6; D may be TRBD1 (6 bases). CDR3 size: 16 residues. The germline gives CDR1 SGHRS, CDR2 YFSETQ. Between the trimmed V and J ends, which lost 3 bases and 5 bases, there was a span of 15 bases. The CDR3 spells CASSSDPGQNNSPLHF. The CDR3 DNA follows: TGCGCCAGCAGCTCGGACCCCGGACAGAATAATTCACCCCTCCACTTT.

The rearrangement uses TRBV30 and TRBJ1-5, with 7 bases fitting TRBD1. Germline-derived CDR1 and CDR2 are GTSNPN and SVGIG (reference sequence). Losses at the gene ends were 4 bases for V and 4 bases for J; bases not matched to a gene: 4. The CDR3 length is 13 residues. CDR3 amino acids: CAWNHRGNQPQHF. DNA for the CDR3: TGTGCCTGGAACCACAGGGGTAATCAGCCCCAGCATTTT.

The V gene is TRBV30, the J gene TRBJ1-5, with D unresolved. Trimming took off 0 bases at V and 2 bases at J, with 8 bases between the two ends. Per the germline V gene, CDR1 is GTSNPN and CDR2 is SVGIG (reference sequence). The CDR3 extends over 14 amino acids. CDR3 region: CAWSVNAGNQPQHF. The DNA of the CDR3 is TGTGCCTGGAGTGTAAATGCAGGCAATCAGCCCCAGCATTTT.

This clone was seen a handful of times. The chain employs TRBV30 and TRBJ1-1; D ambiguous. Per germline, CDR1 GTSNPN and CDR2 SVGIG (reference sequence). CDR3 size: 13 residues. V lost 7 bases and J 5 bases, leaving 17 bases between the germline ends. In DNA, the CDR3 is TGTGCCTACCTTGGGCGGTCTACAACTGAAGCTTTCTTT. Its protein is CAYLGRSTTEAFF. Full variable domain (missing parts from reference TRBV30 and TRBJ1-1): SQTIHQWPATLVQPVGSPLSLECTVEGTSNPNLYWYRQAAGRGLQLLFYSVGIGQISSEVPQNLSASRPQDRQFILSSKKLLLSDSGFYLCAYLGRSTTEAFFGQGTRLTVV.

The rearrangement links TRBV23-1 to TRBJ2-5; 9 nucleotides align to TRBD1. TRBV23-1 is marked as an open reading frame, function uncertain. There are 14 residues in the CDR3. Trimming cost V 6 bases and J 0 bases; bases outside gene matches: 2. The CDR3 sequence is CASSRTGDQETQYF. CDR3 nucleotide sequence: TGCGCCAGCAGCCGGACAGGGGACCAAGAGACCCAGTACTTC.

This rearrangement joins TRBV25-1 to TRBJ1-1, with no clear D. Trimming took off 2 bases at V and 1 base at J, with 20 bases between the two ends. The V gene's germline CDR1 is MGHDK and CDR2 SYGVNS. This CDR3 comprises 18 residues. CDR3 DNA sequence: TGTGCCAGCAGTGAAGTCGGGTCCTCGAGGCTCTCGAACACTGAAGCTTTCTTT. Protein: CASSEVGSSRLSNTEAFF.

J is TRBJ2-2 and V is TRBV7-8; the D gene is possibly TRBD2 (6 bases). The germline gives CDR1 SGHVS, CDR2 FQNEAQ. This CDR3 is built from 15 residues. V gave up 7 bases and J gave up 5 bases, with 17 bases separating them. The DNA of the CDR3 is TGTGCCAGCACGGGGGACGGAGGTTTTACCGGGGAGCTGTTTTTT. Translation: CASTGDGGFTGELFF.